The clone carrying this T cell receptor beta chain was counted ten times or more. Its antigen is undetermined. This sample was included in a study of T-cell reconstitution after alpha-beta-depleted transplantation in children. The CDR3 is 16 amino acids. Germline V gene data show CDR1 as MDHEN and CDR2 as SYDVKM. V was clipped by 1 base and J by 4 bases, with 14 bases between them. The TCRbeta library incorporated unique molecular identifiers. TCRdb reprocessed the PCR reads via MiXCR and lists one record per CDR3 protein. The sample carries roughly 100,000 distinct CDR3 sequences, around 5.9% recorded once. Regarding the study as a whole: Reportedly, roughly two months post-transplant, alpha-beta T cells arose from several hundred expanded graft clones. T-cell counts and diversity were attributed mostly to newly produced T cells one year after transplant. Recipient T cells and thymic progenitors that survived gave rise to the high TCRbeta diversity observed at day 60 in some patients.

Sample: PBMCs, mostly from graft donor cells, taken 60 days after TCRalphabeta/CD19-depleted stem cell transplant. The V gene is TRBV28, the J gene TRBJ2-4; D remains ambiguous. This TCR came from a female patient between 2 and 15 years old who had a stem cell transplant for Fanconi anemia, so the T cells may come from the graft donor. CDR3 sequence (DNA): TGTGCCAGCAGTTTATTATTCGACACGAAAAAAAACATTCAGTACTTC. Translation gives CASSLLFDTKKNIQYF.